This T cell receptor (beta chain) derives from a study of T cell repertoires in ileal Crohn's disease. Whole-study context: Postoperative therapy was given to about half: about 11 thiopurines, 15 to 20 anti-TNF agents.

Findings of the study overall: Compared with CD4 T cells, sorted CD8 cells carried more expanded clones. All patients with clonality above 26.8% had endoscopic recurrence. Clonal expansions were more frequent in active smokers than non-smokers at surgery.

As to this clone: Its target is not known.

Generated by immunoSEQ multiplex PCR, the TCRdb table keeps only in-frame clones and is missing some. This sample carries about 3,800 clones, about 79% of them seen once, and the ten largest clones take approximately 6.3%. The CDR3 is 19 amino acids. V was pared by 3 bases and J by 4 bases, with 15 bases of the junction left unmatched. Germline CDR1 reads SGDLS; CDR2 reads YYNGEE. The clonotype comes from an adult with Crohn's disease. V and J are TRBV9 and TRBJ2-2; TRBD2 agrees at 10 bases. Sequencing was done on a sample of ileal tissue. The CDR3 is CASSGTGTSDLPSTGELFF. The DNA for the CDR3 is TGTGCCAGCAGCGGTACCGGGACTAGCGATTTGCCGAGCACCGGGGAGCTGTTTTTT.